These T cell receptor beta chains were read from a single sample in a study of tumor-infiltrating lymphocytes in oesophageal squamous cell carcinoma. TCRdb re-derived calls from the PCR reads in MiXCR, one entry per CDR3 protein. The data contain approximately 18,000 distinct CDR3 sequences, 45% to 50% of them singletons. The sample taken for sequencing was esophageal tumor tissue. The receptors shown here come from a male donor with esophageal squamous cell carcinoma. CDR3s include the opening cysteine and the closing phenylalanine or tryptophan. A D gene is named only where the DNA matches it firmly. Not every row has a clone size; where given, it reads once, few, many or a size class.

v_gene	abundance	d_gene	j_gene	CDR3aa	CDR3nt
TRBV7-2	-	TRBD1	TRBJ1-2	CASSWDSLYGYTF	TGTGCCAGCAGCTGGGACAGCCTCTATGGCTACACCTTC
TRBV7-8	few	TRBD1	TRBJ2-7	CASSPRQGPSYEQYF	TGTGCCAGCAGCCCAAGACAGGGTCCCTCCTACGAGCAGTACTTC
TRBV7-2	-	-	TRBJ2-7	CASSLGASVGTVNYEQYF	TGTGCCAGCAGCTTAGGGGCGTCGGTGGGTACCGTAAACTACGAGCAGTACTTC
TRBV5-4	many	-	TRBJ2-3	CASSLRRTDTQYF	TGCGCCAGCAGCTTGCGTAGGACAGATACGCAGTATTTT
TRBV7-8	-	TRBD1	TRBJ2-1	CASSLETGTAYNEQFF	TGTGCCAGCAGCTTAGAAACCGGGACAGCCTACAATGAGCAGTTCTTC
TRBV20-1	-	TRBD2	TRBJ2-7	CSARGLAGERNEQYF	TGCAGTGCTAGAGGACTAGCGGGAGAGAGGAACGAGCAGTACTTC
TRBV28	-	TRBD2	TRBJ2-7	CASRPGLVYEQYF	TGTGCCAGCAGGCCGGGACTAGTGTACGAGCAGTACTTC
TRBV19	-	TRBD1	TRBJ2-3	CASSIFLRGLEDTQYF	TGTGCCAGTAGTATCTTTCTCAGGGGGCTTGAAGATACGCAGTATTTT
TRBV7-3	-	-	TRBJ2-5	CASSKTRGGETQYF	TGTGCCAGCAGCAAAACCAGGGGGGGGGAGACCCAGTACTTC
TRBV10-3	large	-	TRBJ2-5	CAISEPYQETQYF	TGTGCCATCAGTGAGCCCTATCAAGAGACCCAGTACTTC
TRBV6-1	-	-	TRBJ2-1	CASSERWGQTMDEQFF	TGTGCCAGCAGTGAGCGCTGGGGACAAACAATGGATGAGCAGTTCTTC
TRBV12-3/TRBV12-4	many	-	TRBJ2-5	CASSERGVETQYF	TGTGCCAGCAGCGAAAGGGGTGTAGAGACCCAGTACTTC
TRBV5-1	many	-	TRBJ2-3	CASKEGLDTQYF	TGCGCCAGCAAGGAGGGCCTTGATACGCAGTATTTT
TRBV11-2	-	-	TRBJ2-3	CASSGADTQYF	TGTGCCAGCAGCGGCGCAGATACGCAGTATTTT
TRBV4-1	-	TRBD1	TRBJ2-1	CASSQGQGGNEQFF	TGCGCCAGCAGCCAAGGACAGGGTGGCAATGAGCAGTTCTTC
TRBV7-8	-	TRBD1	TRBJ2-7	CASSFPTGVTYEQYF	TGTGCCAGCAGCTTCCCGACAGGGGTCACATACGAGCAGTACTTC
TRBV5-7	-	TRBD2	TRBJ2-1	CASSLNRTSGRAGNEQFF	TGTGCCAGCAGCTTAAACAGGACTAGCGGGAGGGCCGGGAATGAGCAGTTCTTC
TRBV6-1	many	TRBD2	TRBJ2-7	CASSVAGGLAYEQYF	TGTGCCAGCAGCGTAGCGGGAGGGCTTGCCTACGAGCAGTACTTC
TRBV6-8	-	-	TRBJ2-3	CATAVLRGTDTQYF	TGTGCCACCGCAGTCTTGAGGGGTACAGATACGCAGTATTTT
TRBV28	many	-	TRBJ2-1	CASSPGGFTYNEQFF	TGTGCCAGCAGTCCTGGGGGGTTCACCTACAATGAGCAGTTCTTC
TRBV5-8	many	TRBD1	TRBJ2-5	CASTIGLGQGQETQYF	TGTGCCAGCACCATAGGGTTAGGACAGGGGCAAGAGACCCAGTACTTC
TRBV7-7	-	-	TRBJ2-1	CASSLFPGYYEQYF	TGTGCTAGCAGCTTATTCCCCGGGTACTATGAGCAGTACTTT
TRBV7-3	medium-sized	TRBD2	TRBJ2-1	CASSLVLAGARNEQFF	TGTGCCAGCAGCTTAGTCCTAGCGGGAGCTCGAAATGAGCAGTTCTTC
TRBV6-2/TRBV6-3	medium-sized	-	TRBJ2-6	CASSYVWPGANVLTF	TGTGCCAGCAGTTATGTGTGGCCCGGGGCCAACGTCCTGACTTTC
TRBV7-3	-	TRBD2	TRBJ2-1	CASSLQAGGGEQFF	TGTGCCAGCAGCTTACAAGCGGGGGGTGGTGAGCAGTTCTTC
TRBV12-5	-	TRBD2	TRBJ2-1	CASGLVPGGGRAPNEQFF	TGTGCTAGTGGTTTGGTCCCCGGGGGCGGGAGGGCCCCCAATGAGCAGTTCTTC
TRBV10-3	-	-	TRBJ2-4	CAISEGIGGGDF	TGTGCCATCAGTGAGGGAATCGGGGGCGGGGACTTC
TRBV12-3/TRBV12-4	many	TRBD1	TRBJ1-2	CASRGYRGSNYGYTF	TGTGCCAGCAGGGGATACAGGGGGTCTAACTATGGCTACACCTTC
TRBV11-2	-	TRBD2	TRBJ2-7	CASSWTSGEGNEQYF	TGTGCCAGCAGCTGGACTAGCGGAGAGGGGAATGAGCAGTACTTC
TRBV7-9	many	TRBD1	TRBJ1-2	CASSPGQGAQDYGYTF	TGTGCCAGCAGCCCCGGACAGGGGGCGCAGGACTATGGCTACACCTTC
TRBV24-1	-	-	TRBJ2-5	CATSDLKGVETEYF	TGTGCCACCAGTGATTTGAAGGGGGTTGAGACCGAGTACTTC
TRBV28	many	TRBD1	TRBJ2-3	CASSRDRGWTDTQYF	TGTGCCAGCAGTCGGGACAGGGGTTGGACAGATACGCAGTATTTT